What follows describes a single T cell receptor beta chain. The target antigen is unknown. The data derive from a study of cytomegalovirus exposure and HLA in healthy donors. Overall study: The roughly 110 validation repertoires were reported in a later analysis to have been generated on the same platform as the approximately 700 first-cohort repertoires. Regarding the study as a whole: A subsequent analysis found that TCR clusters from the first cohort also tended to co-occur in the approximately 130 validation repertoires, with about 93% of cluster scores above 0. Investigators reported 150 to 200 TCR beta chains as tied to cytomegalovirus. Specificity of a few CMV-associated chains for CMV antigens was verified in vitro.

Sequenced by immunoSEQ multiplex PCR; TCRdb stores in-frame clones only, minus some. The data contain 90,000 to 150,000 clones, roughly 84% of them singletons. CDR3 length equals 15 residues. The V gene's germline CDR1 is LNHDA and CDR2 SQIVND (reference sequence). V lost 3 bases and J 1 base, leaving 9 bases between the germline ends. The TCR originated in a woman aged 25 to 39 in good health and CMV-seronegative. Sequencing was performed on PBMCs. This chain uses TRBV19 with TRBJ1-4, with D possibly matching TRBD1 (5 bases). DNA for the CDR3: TGTGCCAGTAGTATGCTCGGGGGAACTAATGAAAAACTGTTTTTT. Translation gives CASSMLGGTNEKLFF.